Reported below is one T cell receptor (beta chain). Only in-frame clones appear in the TCRdb table, and some are missing; sequencing was by immunoSEQ multiplex PCR. The data show roughly 70,000 clones, with approximately 86% seen just once and roughly 3.9% held by the top ten. The data were obtained in a study of blood T cell repertoires in COVID-19. This CDR3 comprises 16 residues. The V segment lost 4 bases and the J segment 1 base; nucleotides outside the gene matches: 6. The germline V gene encodes CDR1 LGHNA and CDR2 YNFKEQ. The rearrangement links TRBV4-2 to TRBJ2-3; 9 nucleotides line up with TRBD2. The sequenced sample was peripheral blood. This receptor was taken from a man in his 70s with active COVID-19. CDR3 DNA sequence: TGTGCCAGCAGCCCCCAGGCGGGAGGGGGCACAGATACGCAGTATTTT. This encodes CASSPQAGGGTDTQYF.